A single sample is the source of the 29 T cell receptor beta chains below, sequenced in a study of shared clonotypes between healthy human individuals (dated by TCRdb to about 2020). The protocol used for the library was the immunoSEQ multiplex PCR assay. TCRdb obtained this table from immuneACCESS and retained in-frame rearrangements with V and J assigned. These tables miss some clones; where compared with another copy, unresolved V genes account for less than half of the shortfall, and the remainder is unexplained. The sample profile shows about half a million clones; 79% of them were found once. The leading ten clones occupy about an eighth of the sample. The sequenced material came from PBMCs. Receptor source: a woman between 40 and 55 years old in good health. Some clones in this sample may be carry-over from other donors' samples.

The J gene is TRBJ2-1, the V gene TRBV2; TRBD2 matches at 13 bases. CDR1 is SNHLY, CDR2 FYNNEI, per germline. V lost 5 bases and J lost 4; bases outside the gene matches: 2. The CDR3 is made up of 15 amino acids. In DNA, the CDR3 is TGTGCCAGCAGTTGGACTAGCGGGAGTTACAATGAGCAGTTCTTC. The encoded protein is CASSWTSGSYNEQFF. Full variable domain (remainder filled in from reference TRBV2 and TRBJ2-1): EPEVTQTPSHQVTQMGQEVILRCVPISNHLYFYWYRQILGQKVEFLVSFYNNEISEKSEIFDDQFSVERPDGSNFTLKIRSTKLEDSAMYFCASSWTSGSYNEQFFGPGTRLTVL.

The chain couples TRBV10-3 to TRBJ1-3, with D unresolved. The CDR3 has 14 residues. Germline V gene lookup returns CDR1 ENHRY and CDR2 SYGVKD. The V and J ends lost 8 bases and 0 bases respectively, with 11 bases between them. CDR3 protein: CAIRREGSGNTIYF. CDR3 bases: TGTGCCATCCGAAGGGAGGGCTCTGGAAACACCATATATTTT.

Ten or more counts support this clone. V gene TRBV9 combines with J gene TRBJ2-5; D may correspond to TRBD1 or TRBD2 (5 bases each). Trimming shortened V by 4 bases and J by 4 bases, and 14 bases separated the two germline ends. Germline V CDR1 and CDR2: SGDLS, YYNGEE. This CDR3 region has 14 residues. CDR3 coding DNA: TGTGCCAGCAGCTCCTCGGGGCGCGGAGAGACCCAGTACTTC. This sequence encodes CASSSSGRGETQYF.

The J gene is TRBJ2-2, the V gene TRBV2, with D unclear. The germline CDR1 and CDR2 sequences are SNHLY and FYNNEI. The CDR3 totals 11 residues. The ends were cut back, 8 bases at V and 7 bases at J, with 8 bases in the middle. The CDR3 protein is CASRTYGELFF. CDR3 sequence (DNA): TGTGCCAGCCGCACTTACGGGGAGCTGTTTTTT.

This clone was counted between two and nine times. The chain recombines TRBV9 with TRBJ2-3; TRBD2 agrees at 7 bases. The V gene's germline CDR1 is SGDLS and CDR2 YYNGEE. The CDR3 is 15 amino acids. Germline trimming cut 6 bases from V and 5 bases from J; bases unmatched to any gene: 12. Here the CDR3 DNA reads TGTGCCAGCACCCTATTCGGCGGGAGAGAAGATACGCAGTATTTT. Translating it yields CASTLFGGREDTQYF.

V usage is TRBV6-1 and J usage is TRBJ2-1, with D perhaps matching TRBD2 (6 bases). V was shortened by 1 base and J by 2 bases, with 9 bases between the two germline ends. Germline values: CDR1 MNHNS, CDR2 SASEGT. CDR3 length: 15 amino acids. As DNA, the CDR3 is TGTGCCAGCAGTGAAGTTGGCGGGACCTACAATGAGCAGTTCTTC. Translating it yields CASSEVGGTYNEQFF.

The chain recombines TRBV7-8 with TRBJ1-5, with a possible D match to TRBD1 (6 bases). The CDR3 sequence is 13 residues long. Germline CDR1 SGHVS, CDR2 FQNEAQ. The germline V and J ends were trimmed by 4 bases and 4 bases, with 8 bases remaining between them. DNA of the CDR3: TGTGCCAGCAGCTCCGACAGGAATCAGCCCCAGCATTTT. Its translation: CASSSDRNQPQHF. The complete variable domain, with remaining parts taken from reference TRBV7-8 and TRBJ1-5, reads GAGVSQSPRYKVAKRGQDVALRCDPISGHVSLFWYQQALGQGPEFLTYFQNEAQLDKSGLPSDRFFAERPEGSVSTLKIQRTQQEDSAVYLCASSSDRNQPQHFGDGTRLSIL.

This clone has a handful of counts. J is TRBJ1-1 and V is TRBV29-1; no firm D call. V lost 4 bases and J 3 bases, leaving 12 bases between the germline ends. The CDR3 length is 13 residues. Germline V gene lookup returns CDR1 SQVTM and CDR2 ANQGSEA. This CDR3 is CSVGQSLYTEAFF. Here the CDR3 DNA reads TGCAGCGTTGGGCAATCATTGTACACTGAAGCTTTCTTT.

The chain employs TRBV19 and TRBJ1-4; no clear D gene. The CDR3 has 13 amino acids. From germline, CDR1 is LNHDA and CDR2 SQIVND (reference sequence). V shed 5 bases and J shed 8 bases, with 12 bases lying between them. CDR3 coding DNA: TGTGCCAGTAGTGTCTCGGGTTGGGAAAAACTGTTTTTT. Translation: CASSVSGWEKLFF.

The rearrangement joins TRBV11-2 to TRBJ2-7; 13 bases align to TRBD2. This CDR3 has 17 residues. V dropped 0 bases and J dropped 6; count of bases not matched to a gene: 8. Germline V gene data show CDR1 as SGHAT and CDR2 as FQNNGV. The CDR3 region is CASSLETGTSGISEQYF. Written as DNA, the CDR3 is TGTGCCAGCAGCTTAGAGACCGGGACTAGCGGGATATCCGAGCAGTACTTC.

The chain carries TRBV5-1 and TRBJ2-3, with TRBD1 matching 9 bases. Germline CDR1 reads SGHRS; CDR2 reads YFSETQ. The CDR3 has 15 amino acids. V gave up 3 bases and J gave up 4 bases; unmatched junction bases: 6. The CDR3 coding sequence is TGCGCCAGCAGCTGGCAGGGACAGGGCCCAGATACGCAGTATTTT. As protein: CASSWQGQGPDTQYF.

The genes are TRBV4-2 and TRBJ2-7; D gene ambiguous. Trimming took off 0 bases at V and 3 bases at J, with 12 bases between the two ends. CDR3 length: 15 amino acids. In germline, CDR1 is LGHNA, CDR2 YNFKEQ. CDR3 DNA: TGTGCCAGCAGCCAAGATTTGCAGACGGACTACGAGCAGTACTTC. Translating gives CASSQDLQTDYEQYF.

V and J are TRBV4-1 and TRBJ2-1, with 10 bases aligning to TRBD2. The junction had 8 bases not matched to a gene; V was cut back by 1 base and J by 2 bases. The CDR3 has 18 amino acids. Germline V gene data show CDR1 as MGHRA and CDR2 as YSYEKL. CDR3 sequence: CASSQASGRARPYNEQFF. CDR3 coding DNA: TGCGCCAGCAGCCAAGCGAGCGGGAGGGCTAGGCCCTACAATGAGCAGTTCTTC.

The rearrangement joins TRBV2 to TRBJ2-3, with TRBD2 identical over 12 bases. The CDR3 sequence is 17 residues long. V trimming: 3 bases; J trimming: 2 bases; junction bases outside the gene matches: 6. The germline gives CDR1 SNHLY, CDR2 FYNNEI. CDR3 coding DNA: TGTGCCAGCAGTGACACGGCTAGCGGGAGGGACACAGATACGCAGTATTTT. This gives the protein CASSDTASGRDTDTQYF. Variable domain in full (rest from reference TRBV2 and TRBJ2-3): EPEVTQTPSHQVTQMGQEVILRCVPISNHLYFYWYRQILGQKVEFLVSFYNNEISEKSEIFDDQFSVERPDGSNFTLKIRSTKLEDSAMYFCASSDTASGRDTDTQYFGPGTRLTVL.

This clone was seen a single time. The genes are TRBV2 and TRBJ2-1; D is undetermined. There are 11 residues in the CDR3. Germline V CDR1 and CDR2: SNHLY, FYNNEI. Trimming shortened V by 8 bases and J by 3 bases, and 5 bases separated the two germline ends. The CDR3 spells CASGDYNEQFF. The CDR3 DNA reads as TGTGCCAGCGGGGACTACAATGAGCAGTTCTTC. Drawing the rest from reference TRBV2 and TRBJ2-1, the complete variable domain is EPEVTQTPSHQVTQMGQEVILRCVPISNHLYFYWYRQILGQKVEFLVSFYNNEISEKSEIFDDQFSVERPDGSNFTLKIRSTKLEDSAMYFCASGDYNEQFFGPGTRLTVL.

This clone was detected once. This rearrangement joins TRBV5-1 to TRBJ2-6; 9 nucleotides align to TRBD1. Germline assignment: CDR1 SGHRS and CDR2 YFSETQ. J gave up 3 bases and V 4 bases, and 8 bases lay outside the gene matches. The CDR3 runs to 17 residues. This CDR3 reads CASSGSTGGFGANVLTF. CDR3 nucleotide sequence: TGCGCCAGCAGCGGTTCGACAGGGGGTTTTGGGGCCAACGTCCTGACTTTC.

The chain has TRBV5-1 and TRBJ2-3; D possibly corresponds to TRBD1 (5 bases). CDR1 is SGHRS, CDR2 YFSETQ, per germline. The V gene lost 0 bases and the J gene lost 4 bases, with 9 bases spanning the gap. The CDR3 is 14 amino acids. CDR3 residues: CASSLEGQSDTQYF. CDR3 coding DNA: TGCGCCAGCAGCTTGGAGGGGCAGTCAGATACGCAGTATTTT.

This chain uses TRBV19 with TRBJ2-1; D not resolved. Looked up from germline, CDR1 is LNHDA and CDR2 is SQIVND (reference sequence). This CDR3 has 13 amino acids. The V end lost 2 bases, the J end lost 5 bases, and 7 bases lay between the germline ends. CDR3 protein: CASSIILDNEQFF. The CDR3 nucleotides are TGTGCCAGTAGTATAATCCTAGACAATGAGCAGTTCTTC.

The chain has TRBV5-6 and TRBJ1-2, with a possible D match to TRBD1 (6 bases). CDR3 size: 16 residues. Germline V lookup: CDR1 SGHDT, CDR2 YYEEEE. Trimming removed 4 bases from V and 2 bases from J, with 18 bases in between. In DNA, the CDR3 is TGTGCCAGCAGCGGCGGGCCCTGGGACACAAACTATGGCTACACCTTC. The encoded protein is CASSGGPWDTNYGYTF.

This chain joins TRBV7-9 and TRBJ2-1, with 11 bases aligning to TRBD2. Germline lookup yields CDR1 SEHNR and CDR2 FQNEAQ (reference sequence). J lost 7 bases, V lost 4 bases, and 15 bases had no gene match. The CDR3 is made up of 18 amino acids. The CDR3 DNA reads TGTGCCAGCAGCTCGAAGTTCAGGACTAGCGGGTTACTGAATGAGCAGTTCTTC. Residues: CASSSKFRTSGLLNEQFF.

The chain combines TRBV10-2 with TRBJ2-1; D is perhaps TRBD1 (6 bases). The CDR3 loop spans 16 amino acids. V was trimmed by 2 bases and J by 6 bases, leaving 17 bases between them. Germline values: CDR1 WSHSY, CDR2 SAAADI. Written as DNA, the CDR3 is TGCGCCAGCAGTGAGGGGGGCAGGGGAACGGGCAATGAGCAGTTCTTC. Translated, it gives CASSEGGRGTGNEQFF.

V and J are TRBV11-2 and TRBJ2-5; 11 nucleotides line up with TRBD2. The germline V gene encodes CDR1 SGHAT and CDR2 FQNNGV. V lost 5 bases, J lost 2 bases, and 4 bases stayed unmatched. The CDR3 contains 15 residues. CDR3 residues: CASSETSGTQETQYF. DNA for the CDR3: TGTGCCAGCAGCGAGACTAGCGGGACACAAGAGACCCAGTACTTC. The variable domain in full, completed from reference TRBV11-2 and TRBJ2-5, reads EAGVAQSPRYKIIEKRQSVAFWCNPISGHATLYWYQQILGQGPKLLIQFQNNGVVDDSQLPKDRFSAERLKGVDSTLKIQPAKLEDSAVYLCASSETSGTQETQYFGPGTRLLVL.

The chain recombines TRBV28 with TRBJ2-7; the D gene is possibly TRBD1 (5 bases). Germline V gene lookup returns CDR1 MDHEN and CDR2 SYDVKM. This CDR3 is built from 11 residues. The ends were cut back, 8 bases at V and 12 bases at J, with 17 bases in the middle. CDR3: CASRQSGFRYF. The CDR3 region has the DNA TGTGCCAGCCGACAGTCGGGTTTTAGGTACTTC.

The chain carries TRBV7-8 and TRBJ2-7; 12 bases map to TRBD2. Germline CDR1 is SGHVS and CDR2 is FQNEAQ. J gave up 5 bases and V 5 bases, and 13 bases lay outside the gene matches. This CDR3 region has 17 residues. CDR3 sequence: CASSPLRTSGIKDEQYF. The CDR3 DNA is TGTGCCAGCAGCCCCCTCCGGACTAGCGGGATTAAAGACGAGCAGTACTTC.

This chain joins TRBV7-8 and TRBJ2-3, with D tentatively TRBD1 (6 bases). Trimming pared 8 bases from V and 2 bases from J, leaving 17 bases between. In germline, CDR1 is SGHVS, CDR2 FQNEAQ. This CDR3 has 15 residues. CDR3: CASAGYRDYTDTQYF. In nucleotides, the CDR3 is TGTGCCAGCGCGGGTTACAGGGATTACACAGATACGCAGTATTTT.

The chain is built from TRBV7-8 and TRBJ2-1; D is undetermined. Germline V gene data show CDR1 as SGHVS and CDR2 as FQNEAQ. Between the trimmed V and J ends, which lost 0 bases and 4 bases, there was a span of 7 bases. The CDR3 runs to 14 residues. The CDR3: CASSLAPLYNEQFF. CDR3 nucleotides: TGTGCCAGCAGCTTAGCCCCACTTTACAATGAGCAGTTCTTC.

The J gene is TRBJ2-5, the V gene TRBV7-9; D is perhaps TRBD2 (5 bases). The CDR3 length is 16 residues. The germline V gene has CDR1 SEHNR and CDR2 FQNEAQ (reference sequence). The V and J ends lost 1 base and 4 bases respectively, with 16 bases between them. CDR3 region: CASSLVGREVGETQYF. The CDR3 DNA is TGTGCCAGCAGCTTAGTAGGGAGAGAGGTGGGAGAGACCCAGTACTTC.

This sequence joins TRBV2 and TRBJ2-2; D not resolved. V dropped 3 bases and J dropped 3 bases, with 11 bases sitting between them. CDR1 is SNHLY, CDR2 FYNNEI, per germline. This CDR3 spans 15 amino acids. CDR3 nucleotides: TGTGCCAGCAGTGAGACGGGTTCCGACACCGGGGAGCTGTTTTTT. Translation: CASSETGSDTGELFF.

This clone was detected only once. This sequence joins TRBV6-7 and TRBJ2-1; D is ambiguous. TRBV6-7 is assigned to the ORF class and has an uncertain function. V lost 6 bases and J 1 base, leaving 10 bases between the germline ends. This CDR3 region has 14 residues. CDR3 protein: CASSSGLSYNEQFF. In DNA, the CDR3 is TGTGCCAGCAGCTCCGGTTTGTCCTACAATGAGCAGTTCTTC.